This TCR beta chain was sequenced for a study of spatial heterogeneity in lung cancer. On each TCR cDNA molecule, a unique molecular identifier was present. TCRdb passed the 5' RACE reads through MiXCR, listing each CDR3 protein once. In the table there are 17,000 or so distinct CDR3 sequences, 10% of which are singletons. This clonotype was counted at least ten times. This CDR3 contains 12 residues. CDR1 and CDR2 (germline): SGHTA, FQGNSA. V was cut by 0 bases and J by 5 bases, with 5 bases left in between. Time point indicated: blood at routine non-recurrence follow-up after resection. The sequence derives from a female donor with early-stage non-small cell lung cancer. Sequencing was performed on PBMCs, taken at follow-up. The chain uses TRBV7-2 and TRBJ2-7, with D uncertain. CDR3 sequence reads: CASSLARHEQYF. In DNA, the CDR3 is TGTGCCAGCAGCTTAGCGCGGCACGAGCAGTACTTC.